Presented here are 14 T cell receptor beta chains from one specimen sequenced in a study of blood T cell repertoires in COVID-19. The assay was immunoSEQ multiplex PCR, and TCRdb's table has in-frame clones only and misses some. The sample has 150,000 to 200,000 clones; around four fifths are singletons. The sample taken for sequencing was peripheral blood. The receptor source for this set is a woman in her twenties or thirties with acute or convalescent COVID-19.

The chain uses TRBV10-3 and TRBJ2-5, with 14 bases matching TRBD2. Looked up from germline, CDR1 is ENHRY and CDR2 is SYGVKD. Germline trimming cut 4 bases from V and 1 base from J; bases unmatched to any gene: 8. The CDR3 extends over 18 amino acids. CDR3 coding DNA: TGTGCCATCAGTGGGGGACTAGCGGGGGCCGAGAGCCAAGAGACCCAGTACTTC. Translated, it gives CAISGGLAGAESQETQYF.

V usage is TRBV7-9 and J usage is TRBJ2-7; TRBD1 matches 7 bases. CDR3 length equals 14 residues. Unmatched junction bases numbered 9, after V lost 5 bases and J lost 5 bases. Germline CDR1 is SEHNR and CDR2 is FQNEAQ (reference sequence). CDR3 DNA: TGTGCCAGCAGCGCCACCGGGACAGCGGACGAGCAGTACTTC. Translating it yields CASSATGTADEQYF.

The chain is built from TRBV9 and TRBJ1-3; TRBD1 might be the D (5 bases). The CDR3 totals 16 residues. Per the germline V gene, CDR1 is SGDLS and CDR2 is YYNGEE. V was pared by 4 bases and J by 0 bases, with 14 bases between. The CDR3 protein is CASSPSTRGSGNTIYF. For the CDR3, the DNA is TGTGCCAGCAGCCCATCCACAAGGGGCTCTGGAAACACCATATATTTT. Drawing the rest from reference TRBV9 and TRBJ1-3, the complete variable domain is DSGVTQTPKHLITATGQRVTLRCSPRSGDLSVYWYQQSLDQGLQFLIQYYNGEERAKGNILERFSAQQFPDLHSELNLSSLELGDSALYFCASSPSTRGSGNTIYFGEGSWLTVV.

Comments on this clone: The junction and the germline gene differ at one end; a read error may be behind it. The chain combines TRBV5-1 with TRBJ2-7; 10 nucleotides match TRBD1. CDR1 and CDR2 (germline): SGHRS, YFSETQ. This CDR3 has 18 amino acids. The CDR3 coding sequence is TGCGCCAGCAGTTTGGCGGGACAGGGGAAAGGAGTCTCCTACGAGCAGTACTTC. Protein product: CASSLAGQGKGVSYEQYF. The entire variable domain, with the rest obtained from reference TRBV5-1 and TRBJ2-7, is as follows: KAGVTQTPRYLIKTRGQQVTLSCSPISGHRSVSWYQQTPGQGLQFLFEYFSETQRNKGNFPGRFSGRQFSNSRSEMNVSTLELGDSALYLCASSLAGQGKGVSYEQYFGPGTRLTVT.

The genes are TRBV5-5 and TRBJ1-6, with D possibly matching TRBD1 (5 bases). Germline values: CDR1 SGHKS, CDR2 YYEKEE (reference sequence). V gave up 0 bases and J gave up 0 bases, with 10 bases separating them. The CDR3 totals 17 residues. The CDR3 spells CASSLGSGGSYNSPLHF. DNA of the CDR3: TGTGCCAGCAGCTTGGGTTCCGGGGGCTCCTATAATTCACCCCTCCACTTT.

This sequence joins TRBV19 and TRBJ2-1, with a tentative D call TRBD2 (5 bases). V lost 4 bases, J lost 6 bases, and 16 bases lay in between. Germline lookup yields CDR1 LNHDA and CDR2 SQIVND (reference sequence). The CDR3 length is 15 residues. CDR3 in amino acids: CASSNEGLATNEQFF. The CDR3, as DNA: TGTGCCAGTAGTAACGAGGGCCTTGCTACCAATGAGCAGTTCTTC.

This chain joins TRBV5-1 and TRBJ1-2, with TRBD1 matching 8 bases. V lost 3 bases, J lost 2 bases, and 12 bases stayed unmatched. The length of the CDR3 is 17 residues. The germline CDR1 and CDR2 sequences are SGHRS and YFSETQ. The CDR3 is CASSSTQGALGNYGYTF. For the CDR3, the DNA is TGCGCCAGCAGCTCCACCCAGGGGGCATTGGGGAACTATGGCTACACCTTC.

The V and J genes are TRBV19 and TRBJ2-1; 15 bases line up with TRBD2. This CDR3 spans 20 amino acids. CDR1 and CDR2 from the germline V gene are LNHDA and SQIVND (reference sequence). Trimming removed 5 bases from V and 2 bases from J; junction bases left unmatched: 13. This CDR3 reads CASSWVFGTSGRTTYNEQFF. CDR3 DNA: TGTGCCAGTAGTTGGGTTTTCGGGACTAGCGGGAGGACGACCTACAATGAGCAGTTCTTC.

V gene TRBV1 combines with J gene TRBJ2-1; the table's D gene call, TRBD1, was not cross checked with the DNA. TRBV1 is recorded as a pseudogene. This CDR3 has 15 residues. The CDR3 nucleotides are TGCACCAGCAGCCAAGGGAAGAGGGACAATTATGAGCAGTTCTTC. Translation gives CTSSQGKRDNYEQFF.

This chain connects TRBV4-1 to TRBJ1-5; no reliable D call. Germline V gives CDR1 MGHRA, CDR2 YSYEKL. V was clipped by 1 base and J by 3 bases, with 7 bases between them. CDR3 length: 14 amino acids. The CDR3 is CASSQGPINQPQHF. As DNA, the CDR3 is TGCGCCAGCAGCCAAGGTCCAATCAATCAGCCCCAGCATTTT.

The genes are TRBV5-1 and TRBJ2-6, with TRBD2 matching 7 bases. This CDR3 has 16 residues. From germline, CDR1 is SGHRS and CDR2 YFSETQ. V shed 4 bases and J 2 bases; nucleotides not matched to a gene: 6. The CDR3 nucleotides are TGCGCCAGCAGCCGGGGGGACGGGACTGGGGCCAACGTCCTGACTTTC. Its protein is CASSRGDGTGANVLTF.

The V call is TRBV24-1, the J call TRBJ2-5; weak D call: TRBD2 (6 bases). This CDR3 has 15 residues. V was clipped by 7 bases and J by 1 base, with 15 bases between them. From germline, CDR1 is KGHDR and CDR2 SFDVKD. For the CDR3, the DNA is TGTGCCACCAGCGAATCGGGGAGGCCCCAAGAGACCCAGTACTTC. Amino acid sequence: CATSESGRPQETQYF.

In nucleotides, the CDR3 is TGTGCCAGTAGTGGTACAGGGTTCGATCAGCCCCAGCATTTT. It yields the protein CASSGTGFDQPQHF. The chain joins TRBV19 to TRBJ1-5; maybe TRBD1 (6 bases). Germline V CDR1 and CDR2: LNHDA, SQIVND (reference sequence). Trimming pared 5 bases from V and 5 bases from J, leaving 13 bases between. The CDR3 is made up of 14 amino acids.

The CDR3 nucleotides read TGTGCCAGCAGTAAGACAGGGCGGTACGAAAAACTGTTTTTT. Amino acids: CASSKTGRYEKLFF. The rearrangement joins TRBV6-5 to TRBJ1-4; TRBD1 matches at 7 bases. Germline CDR1 and CDR2: MNHEY and SVGAGI. The CDR3 is 14 residues long. Losses at the gene ends were 5 bases for V and 8 bases for J; bases not matched to a gene: 8.